These 22 T cell receptor beta chains share one sample of origin, sequenced in a study of T cell repertoires in cytomegalovirus infection. TCRdb reprocessed the reads with MiXCR, giving one entry per CDR3 protein. The sample has about 300,000 distinct CDR3 sequences; about 25% are singletons. Sequenced sample: PBMCs. Receptor source: a human donor in good health (CMV status not recorded). Some clones in this sample may be carry-over from other donors' samples.

This clonotype was recorded only once. Since a much larger clone is just one base distant, this may be a read error. This chain's CDR3 is CASSFLGGDYGYTF. The CDR3 DNA sequence: TGTGCCAGCAGCTTCCTAGGGGGCGACTATGGCTACACCTTC. The chain carries TRBV7-2 and TRBJ1-2, with 7 bases that match TRBD1. The CDR3 is 14 amino acids. Germline trimming cut 3 bases from V and 3 bases from J; bases unmatched to any gene: 4. From germline, CDR1 is SGHTA and CDR2 FQGNSA.

This clonotype was counted at least ten times. The rearrangement links TRBV11-3 to TRBJ1-1, with 10 bases identical to TRBD1. Trimming took 2 bases from V and 8 from J; bases not matched to a gene: 2. The germline V gene has CDR1 SGHNT and CDR2 YENEEA. The CDR3 contains 13 residues. Written as DNA, the CDR3 is TGTGCCAGCAGCTTAAGGGGACAGGGGGAAGCTTTCTTT. This translates into CASSLRGQGEAFF.

This clonotype has a count of ten or more. The rearrangement links TRBV7-3 to TRBJ1-2, with 7 bases aligning to TRBD1. V was clipped by 4 bases and J by 7 bases; unmatched bases: 3. The CDR3 is 12 residues long. CDR1 and CDR2 from the germline V gene are SGHTA and FQGTGA. CDR3 loop: CASSSNRGGYTF. The DNA of the CDR3 is TGTGCCAGCAGCTCCAACAGGGGTGGCTACACCTTC.

The chain joins TRBV7-4 to TRBJ1-5, with D maybe TRBD1 (5 bases). Germline assignment: CDR1 SGHVT and CDR2 SQSDAQ. CDR3 size: 16 residues. With 6 bases removed from V and 4 bases from J, the gap between germline ends came to 19 bases. The CDR3 spells CASSSIEGAGNQPQHF. The DNA of the CDR3 is TGTGCCAGCAGTTCCATTGAAGGGGCAGGAAATCAGCCCCAGCATTTT.

The J gene is TRBJ2-4, the V gene TRBV10-3, with D unclear. Germline values: CDR1 ENHRY, CDR2 SYGVKD. The CDR3 is made up of 15 amino acids. V lost 6 bases and J lost 0, with 12 bases in between. CDR3 sequence reads: CAIREPLLAKNIQYF. In DNA form, the CDR3 reads TGTGCCATCAGAGAACCCTTACTAGCCAAAAACATTCAGTACTTC.

This chain uses TRBV12-3 or TRBV12-4 with TRBJ1-6; TRBD1 agrees at 8 bases. CDR3 size: 14 residues. J lost 9 bases, V lost 7 bases, and 8 bases had no gene match. CDR3 loop: CASNPGQGTSPLHF. In DNA form, the CDR3 reads TGTGCCAGCAATCCCGGACAGGGCACTTCACCCCTCCACTTT.

This clonotype was counted only a few times. The V call is TRBV28, the J call TRBJ1-4; TRBD1 might be the D (6 bases). Germline V CDR1 and CDR2: MDHEN, SYDVKM. Trimming removed 6 bases at V and 3 bases at J, with 14 bases between. The CDR3 length is 15 residues. DNA of the CDR3: TGTGCCAGCAGGCCCGGACAGTTCCCTAATGAAAAACTGTTTTTT. It translates to CASRPGQFPNEKLFF.

The rearrangement uses TRBV5-1 and TRBJ2-7, with D perhaps matching TRBD2 (5 bases). This CDR3 is 13 amino acids long. Trimming took 6 bases from V and 5 from J, leaving 15 bases between them. The V gene's germline CDR1 is SGHRS and CDR2 YFSETQ. The CDR3 DNA reads TGCGCCAGCAAACGGGGAGCCCGCAACGAGCAGTACTTC. Its translation: CASKRGARNEQYF.

This clonotype was counted ten times or more. The CDR3 DNA follows: TGTGCCAGCAGCGCAAGGGCAGGGCCTAATCAGCCCCAGCATTTT. It is translated as CASSARAGPNQPQHF. This rearrangement joins TRBV7-2 to TRBJ1-5; D is possibly TRBD1 (5 bases). The CDR3 spans 15 residues. Germline-derived CDR1 and CDR2 are SGHTA and FQGNSA. V was shortened by 5 bases and J by 4 bases, with 15 bases between the two germline ends.

This chain links TRBV7-6 with TRBJ2-1; tentatively, D is TRBD1 (5 bases). From germline, CDR1 is SGHVS and CDR2 FNYEAQ. Trimming pared 3 bases from V and 7 bases from J, leaving 7 bases between. This CDR3 comprises 12 residues. CDR3 in DNA: TGTGCCAGCAGCTTGCACAGGAATGAGCAGTTCTTC. As protein: CASSLHRNEQFF.

This clonotype was seen many times. The gene calls are TRBV6-2 or TRBV6-3 and TRBJ2-1, with 12 bases matching TRBD2. V gave up 5 bases and J gave up 3 bases; unmatched junction bases: 5. This CDR3 spans 16 amino acids. Germline CDR1 and CDR2: MNHEY and SVGEGT. The chain's CDR3 is CASSTLAGGYYNEQFF. CDR3 DNA: TGTGCCAGCAGTACACTAGCGGGGGGTTACTACAATGAGCAGTTCTTC.

This clonotype was observed many times. V gene TRBV7-8 combines with J gene TRBJ2-3; tentatively, D is TRBD2 (6 bases). The V end was cut by 2 bases, the J end by 15 bases, with 12 bases between. This CDR3 spans 11 amino acids. Germline V CDR1 and CDR2: SGHVS, FQNEAQ. CDR3 in DNA: TGTGCCAGCAGCTTACGGGACTTTGTCTATTTT. Residues: CASSLRDFVYF.

This clonotype appeared a few times. This chain connects TRBV7-2 to TRBJ1-1, with D unclear. CDR3 length equals 14 residues. V was cut by 2 bases and J by 4 bases, with 11 bases left in between. Germline V gene sequence: CDR1 SGHTA, CDR2 FQGNSA. CDR3 residues: CASSLFGPATEAFF. CDR3 DNA sequence: TGTGCCAGCAGCTTATTCGGTCCGGCCACTGAAGCTTTCTTT.

This chain connects TRBV5-1 to TRBJ1-1, with D uncertain. This CDR3 has 14 amino acids. CDR1 SGHRS and CDR2 YFSETQ come from the germline V gene. V lost 1 base, J lost 1 base, and 8 bases lay in between. The DNA for the CDR3 is TGCGCCAGCAGCTTGACGAACCAGAACACTGAAGCTTTCTTT. It specifies CASSLTNQNTEAFF.

The chain carries TRBV6-1 and TRBJ1-4; 7 nucleotides agree with TRBD1. The CDR3 runs to 16 residues. J lost 0 bases, V lost 2 bases, and 3 bases had no gene match. Germline V gives CDR1 MNHNS, CDR2 SASEGT. CDR3 residues: CASSERGPATNEKLFF. In nucleotides, the CDR3 is TGTGCCAGCAGTGAAAGGGGGCCCGCAACTAATGAAAAACTGTTTTTT.

This chain joins TRBV28 and TRBJ2-5, with D unclear. Trimming removed 5 bases at V and 4 bases at J, with 17 bases between. Germline V gives CDR1 MDHEN, CDR2 SYDVKM. This CDR3 region has 15 residues. CDR3 bases: TGTGCCAGCAGTAACCCCCCCGGTCGTGGAGAGACCCAGTACTTC. This encodes CASSNPPGRGETQYF.

This clonotype has more than one count but fewer than ten. The chain joins TRBV18 to TRBJ2-5; D unresolved. Trimming removed 3 bases at V and 7 bases at J, with 6 bases between. Per the germline V gene, CDR1 is KGHSH and CDR2 is LQKENI. CDR3 length equals 11 residues. The CDR3 protein is CASSPSATQYF. CDR3 nucleotides: TGTGCCAGCTCACCGTCGGCGACCCAGTACTTC.

This clonotype was seen a few times. This sequence joins TRBV28 and TRBJ1-2; D not resolved. From germline, CDR1 is MDHEN and CDR2 SYDVKM. V was shortened by 3 bases and J by 6 bases, with 20 bases between the two germline ends. This CDR3 region has 16 residues. CDR3 nucleotide sequence: TGTGCCAGCAGTTTGCAGTTGACCCAAACCTCTAATGGCTACACCTTC. Its translation: CASSLQLTQTSNGYTF.

The chain combines TRBV19 with TRBJ2-1; maybe TRBD2 (5 bases). Trimming pared 7 bases from V and 6 bases from J, leaving 22 bases between. Germline V gene lookup returns CDR1 LNHDA and CDR2 SQIVND (reference sequence). CDR3 length: 16 residues. CDR3 region: CASTVLVGGFRNEQFF. The CDR3 bases are TGTGCCAGTACTGTCTTGGTCGGAGGATTCCGCAATGAGCAGTTCTTC.

This clonotype was detected a few times. Germline and junction disagree at one end, which may indicate a read error. V usage is TRBV6-1 and J usage is TRBJ2-7; 7 bases agree with TRBD2. Germline V gene sequence: CDR1 MNHNS, CDR2 SASEGT. The CDR3 contains 12 residues. The DNA of the CDR3 is TGTGCCAGCAGTGAAGGAATACAGGCGGGGGACTTC. Residues: CASSEGIQAGDF.

Only a few counts were recorded for this clonotype. As DNA, the CDR3 is TGTGCCAGCAGTGCTGGGGCGGAAAACTATGGCTACACCTTC. It encodes CASSAGAENYGYTF. The gene calls are TRBV2 and TRBJ1-2, with D possibly being TRBD1 (5 bases). Germline-derived CDR1 and CDR2 are SNHLY and FYNNEI. V was pared by 4 bases and J by 2 bases, with 11 bases between. The CDR3 has 14 residues.

This clonotype was seen repeatedly, ten times or more. This chain joins TRBV7-2 and TRBJ2-3, with TRBD2 identical over 9 bases. Germline trimming cut 8 bases from V and 0 bases from J; bases unmatched to any gene: 3. The CDR3 length is 14 residues. Germline values: CDR1 SGHTA, CDR2 FQGNSA. The CDR3 region has the DNA TGTGCCAGCCGGGCGGGAGGGAGCACAGATACGCAGTATTTT. The encoded protein is CASRAGGSTDTQYF.